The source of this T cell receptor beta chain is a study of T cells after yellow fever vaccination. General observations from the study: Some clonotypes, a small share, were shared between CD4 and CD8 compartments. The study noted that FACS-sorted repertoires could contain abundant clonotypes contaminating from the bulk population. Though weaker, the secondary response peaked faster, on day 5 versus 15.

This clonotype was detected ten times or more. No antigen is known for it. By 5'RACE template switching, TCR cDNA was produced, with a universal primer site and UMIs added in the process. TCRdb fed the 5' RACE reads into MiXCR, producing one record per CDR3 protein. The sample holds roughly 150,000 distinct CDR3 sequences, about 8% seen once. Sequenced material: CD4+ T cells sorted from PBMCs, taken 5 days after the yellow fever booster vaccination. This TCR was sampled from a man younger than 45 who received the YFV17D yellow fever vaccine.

CDR3 bases: TGTGCCAGCAGTACCAGGGGAGTGGAGACCCAGTACTTC. Translated: CASSTRGVETQYF. The chain links TRBV3-1 to TRBJ2-5; maybe TRBD1 (6 bases). V lost 6 bases and J lost 5, with 13 bases in between. Germline loops: CDR1 LGHDT, CDR2 YNNKEL (reference sequence). There are 13 residues in the CDR3.